The rows below give T cell receptor beta chains drawn from one sample of a study of shared clonotypes between healthy human individuals. Assay: immunoSEQ multiplex PCR; the TCRdb copy retains only in-frame clones and omits some. This sample has around 1.1 million clones, with around 78% found just once. The source material was memory CD4+ T cells from PBMCs. Source of these receptors: a man aged 18-30 years in good health. Some clones in this sample may be carry-over from other donors' samples. The CDR3 runs from the conserved cysteine through the conserved F or W. The D gene is left open where the match is weak. Clone size is stated in some rows and not others, as once, few, many or a class when expanded.

size	V	length	J	D	CDR3	DNA
few	TRBV7-2	17	TRBJ2-7	TRBD2	CASSLVSGTSGSYEQYF	TGTGCCAGCAGCTTAGTCTCAGGTACTAGCGGATCCTACGAGCAGTACTTC
-	TRBV7-9	14	TRBJ1-5	TRBD1	CASSRTGGDQPQHF	TGTGCCAGCAGCCGGACAGGGGGCGATCAGCCCCAGCATTTT
-	TRBV5-5	15	TRBJ2-7	-	CASSLAGSASYEQYF	TGTGCCAGCAGCTTGGCCGGTAGCGCCTCCTACGAGCAGTACTTC
-	TRBV6-1	14	TRBJ2-5	TRBD1	CASTARGSQETQYF	TGTGCCAGCACGGCCAGGGGGTCTCAAGAGACCCAGTACTTC
-	TRBV7-2	15	TRBJ1-5	-	CASSFGAVSNQPQHF	TGTGCCAGCAGCTTTGGGGCAGTTAGCAATCAGCCCCAGCATTTT
-	TRBV7-8	11	TRBJ1-2	TRBD1	CASSLDRDYTF	TGTGCCAGCAGCCTGGACAGGGACTACACCTTC
-	TRBV27	16	TRBJ1-3	-	CASSPGTQNSGNTIYF	TGTGCCAGCAGTCCGGGGACACAGAACTCTGGAAACACCATATATTTT
once	TRBV7-3	14	TRBJ1-1	-	CASSPGSPNTEAFF	TGTGCCAGCAGCCCCGGGTCCCCGAACACTGAAGCTTTCTTT
-	TRBV20-1	11	TRBJ2-5	-	CSARKWETQYF	TGCAGTGCTAGGAAATGGGAGACCCAGTACTTC
-	TRBV27	15	TRBJ2-2	TRBD1	CASSRDRGDTGELFF	TGTGCCAGCAGCCGGGACAGGGGGGATACCGGGGAGCTGTTTTTT
-	TRBV11-2	16	TRBJ2-3	-	CASSFTGLLSTDTQYF	TGTGCCAGCAGCTTTACAGGACTCCTTTCGACAGATACGCAGTATTTT
-	TRBV7-3	14	TRBJ2-7	TRBD1	CASSLRQGAGEQYF	TGTGCCAGCAGCTTAAGGCAGGGGGCCGGCGAGCAGTACTTC
-	TRBV6-1	15	TRBJ2-7	-	CASSLSGPWGLEQYF	TGTGCCAGCAGTCTATCCGGGCCCTGGGGGCTCGAGCAGTACTTC
few	TRBV7-7	19	TRBJ1-1	-	CASSLVAGQNWEPITEAFF	TGTGCCAGCAGCTTAGTTGCTGGTCAGAACTGGGAACCGATCACTGAAGCTTTCTTT
-	TRBV7-6	12	TRBJ2-5	-	CASSPPLETQYF	TGTGCCAGCAGCCCGCCGTTAGAGACCCAGTACTTC
many	TRBV30	14	TRBJ2-2	-	CAWSSGLEAGELFF	TGTGCCTGGAGTTCAGGACTGGAGGCCGGGGAGCTGTTTTTT
-	TRBV18	15	TRBJ1-2	-	CASSPPNAGEDGYTF	TGTGCCAGCTCACCACCTAATGCAGGGGAGGATGGCTACACCTTC
-	TRBV30	12	TRBJ1-1	-	CAWSTRGGPAFF	TGTGCCTGGAGTACCAGGGGAGGGCCAGCTTTCTTT
-	TRBV29-1	14	TRBJ1-5	TRBD1	CSVRQGTGNQPQHF	TGCAGCGTCCGACAGGGAACGGGCAATCAGCCCCAGCATTTT
-	TRBV7-2	15	TRBJ2-7	TRBD2	CASSRGLAGANEQYF	TGTGCCAGCAGCAGAGGACTAGCGGGAGCGAACGAGCAGTACTTC
-	TRBV28	14	TRBJ1-2	TRBD1	CASSSGTENYGYTF	TGTGCCAGCAGTTCTGGGACAGAAAACTATGGCTACACCTTC
-	TRBV5-4	14	TRBJ1-2	-	CASSRAPEQGGYTF	TGTGCCAGCAGCAGAGCACCCGAGCAGGGTGGCTACACCTTC
-	TRBV7-9	16	TRBJ2-7	TRBD2	CASSLLWTSGTYEQYF	TGTGCCAGCAGCTTATTATGGACTAGCGGGACCTACGAGCAGTACTTC
-	TRBV6-6	15	TRBJ1-1	-	CASSYADSMNTEAFF	TGTGCCAGCAGTTACGCGGATTCCATGAACACTGAAGCTTTCTTT
few	TRBV4-1	16	TRBJ2-2	TRBD1	CASSPDRGGGTGELFF	TGCGCCAGCAGCCCGGACAGGGGTGGTGGCACCGGGGAGCTGTTTTTT
-	TRBV10-3	11	TRBJ2-5	-	CAISESETQYF	TGTGCCATCAGTGAGTCTGAGACCCAGTACTTC
-	TRBV4-1	15	TRBJ1-2	-	CASSRAKVGNYGYTF	TGCGCCAGCAGCAGAGCGAAGGTAGGGAACTATGGCTACACCTTC
-	TRBV7-9	15	TRBJ2-2	-	CASSLERDIGGELFF	TGTGCCAGCAGCTTAGAGAGGGATATAGGCGGGGAGCTGTTTTTT
-	TRBV15	14	TRBJ2-1	-	CATSRAGWTAEQFF	TGTGCCACCAGCAGAGCCGGCTGGACAGCTGAGCAGTTCTTC
once	TRBV6-5	14	TRBJ1-2	TRBD1	CASRNLQGVMSYTF	TGTGCCAGCAGGAACTTACAGGGGGTAATGAGCTACACCTTC
-	TRBV6-1	15	TRBJ2-1	-	CASREMSGFYNEQFF	TGTGCCAGCAGGGAAATGTCAGGGTTCTACAATGAGCAGTTCTTC
-	TRBV5-3	20	TRBJ2-3	TRBD2	CARSLGGRASFAFSTDTQYF	TGTGCCAGAAGCTTGGGCGGGAGGGCCTCTTTCGCCTTTAGCACAGATACGCAGTATTTT
-	TRBV6-4	12	TRBJ2-5	-	CASSDSRETQYF	TGTGCCAGCAGTGATAGTAGGGAGACCCAGTACTTC
-	TRBV5-1	16	TRBJ2-7	TRBD1	CASSSGQGPYPPEQYF	TGCGCCAGCAGCTCAGGACAGGGACCCTACCCGCCCGAGCAGTACTTC
-	TRBV18	14	TRBJ1-4	-	CASSPGQGNEKLFF	TGTGCCAGCTCACCGGGCCAGGGAAATGAAAAACTGTTTTTT
once	TRBV15	17	TRBJ1-2	-	CATSRDSGQRDSGGYTF	TGTGCCACCAGCAGAGATAGTGGGCAGCGGGATTCAGGTGGCTACACCTTC
-	TRBV7-8	15	TRBJ2-7	TRBD1	CASSPQGGQYYEQYF	TGTGCCAGCAGCCCACAGGGGGGCCAATACTACGAGCAGTACTTC
-	TRBV4-3	16	TRBJ1-6	-	CASSQHMNKVDSPLHF	TGCGCCAGCAGCCAGCATATGAACAAAGTGGATTCACCCCTCCACTTT
-	TRBV7-3	15	TRBJ2-2	-	CASSFGPLNTGELFF	TGTGCCAGCAGCTTCGGTCCACTCAACACCGGGGAGCTGTTTTTT